This TCR beta chain was recorded in a study of long-term antiretroviral therapy in people with HIV. Notes on the study in general: Before ART, certain clones expanded, and these dominated the repertoire at all time points.

This clone is medium-sized. Its matching antigen is unknown. Germline V gene data show CDR1 as SNHLY and CDR2 as FYNNEI. The V gene end was trimmed by 2 bases and the J gene end by 7 bases; junction bases not matched to a gene: 8. This CDR3 contains 16 residues. Run at survey level, the immunoSEQ assay was version v3.0. TCRdb's table, derived via immunoSEQ multiplex PCR, lists solely in-frame clones and lacks some. The repertoire holds more than 30,000 clones, with 83% as singletons. V is TRBV2 and J is TRBJ2-1; 10 bases are a match to TRBD2. Sequencing used unsorted PBMCs, obtained 0.4 years before starting antiretroviral therapy. The TCR sequence derives from a man in his late teens or twenties with HIV. CDR3 protein: CASSEYPAGGPNEQFF. The CDR3 DNA reads as TGTGCCAGCAGTGAATACCCAGCGGGGGGGCCGAATGAGCAGTTCTTC.